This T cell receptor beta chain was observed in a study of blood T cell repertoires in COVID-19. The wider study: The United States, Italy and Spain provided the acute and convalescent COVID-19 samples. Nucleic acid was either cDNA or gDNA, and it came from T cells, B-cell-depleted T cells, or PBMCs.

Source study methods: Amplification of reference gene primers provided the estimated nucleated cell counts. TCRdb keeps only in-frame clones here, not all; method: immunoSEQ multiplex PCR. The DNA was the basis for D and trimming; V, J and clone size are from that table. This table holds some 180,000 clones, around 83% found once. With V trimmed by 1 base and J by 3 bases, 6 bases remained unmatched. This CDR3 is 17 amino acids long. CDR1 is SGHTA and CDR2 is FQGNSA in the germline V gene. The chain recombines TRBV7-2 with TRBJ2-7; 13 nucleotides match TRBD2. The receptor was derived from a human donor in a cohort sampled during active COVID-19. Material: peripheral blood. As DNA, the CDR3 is TGTGCCAGCAGCTTAGGGGGGGGACTAGCGGGATTCTACGAGCAGTACTTC. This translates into CASSLGGGLAGFYEQYF.